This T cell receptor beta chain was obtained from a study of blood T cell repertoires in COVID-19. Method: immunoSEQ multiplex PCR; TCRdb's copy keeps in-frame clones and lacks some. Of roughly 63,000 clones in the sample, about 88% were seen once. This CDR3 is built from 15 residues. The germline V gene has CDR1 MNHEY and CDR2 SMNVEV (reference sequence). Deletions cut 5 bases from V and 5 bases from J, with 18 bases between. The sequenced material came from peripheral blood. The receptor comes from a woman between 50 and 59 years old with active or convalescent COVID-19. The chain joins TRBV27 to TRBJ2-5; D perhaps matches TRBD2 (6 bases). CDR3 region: CASSPSRDFFETQYF. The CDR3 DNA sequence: TGTGCCAGCAGTCCGTCCCGGGACTTTTTCGAGACCCAGTACTTC.